These 28 T cell receptor beta chains were sequenced from one sample in a study of cytomegalovirus exposure and HLA in healthy donors. Both 60 Vbeta primers and 13 Jbeta primers went into the PCR. Data came from immunoSEQ multiplex PCR; TCRdb stores just in-frame clones and leaves some out. This table holds 150,000 to 200,000 clones, roughly 80% found once. Material: PBMCs. The receptors were sampled from a woman aged 50 to 65 in good health and CMV-seronegative.

The chain joins TRBV2 to TRBJ2-3; 7 nucleotides match TRBD2. The CDR3 has 15 residues. CDR1 and CDR2 (germline): SNHLY, FYNNEI. The junction had 12 bases not matched to a gene; V was cut back by 8 bases and J by 4 bases. Here the CDR3 DNA reads TGTGCCAGCTCCTCTAGCGGCCCCCGCCCAGATACGCAGTATTTT. This translates into CASSSSGPRPDTQYF.

Only one count was recorded for this clone. The rearrangement joins TRBV5-1 to TRBJ2-7; maybe TRBD2 (6 bases). CDR3 length: 14 amino acids. V was cut by 4 bases and J by 6 bases, with 17 bases left in between. Germline V gene sequence: CDR1 SGHRS, CDR2 YFSETQ. The CDR3 DNA is TGCGCCAGCAGCCTCTCCGGGACTGGCGGCGAGCAGTACTTC. Amino acid sequence: CASSLSGTGGEQYF.

V and J are TRBV9 and TRBJ2-6; no firm D call. Germline V lookup: CDR1 SGDLS, CDR2 YYNGEE. The CDR3 has 15 amino acids. V dropped 2 bases and J dropped 1 base, with 7 bases sitting between them. The CDR3 region has the DNA TGTGCCAGCAGCGTTCCAGGATCTGGGGCCAACGTCCTGACTTTC. Translated: CASSVPGSGANVLTF.

V is TRBV5-1 and J is TRBJ1-3; D not resolved. Between the trimmed V and J ends, which lost 0 bases and 2 bases, there was a span of 9 bases. Germline V gene data show CDR1 as SGHRS and CDR2 as YFSETQ. This CDR3 region has 15 residues. The CDR3 DNA reads TGCGCCAGCAGCTTGGGTGAACGAGCTGGAAACACCATATATTTT. Protein: CASSLGERAGNTIYF.

The rearrangement links TRBV10-3 to TRBJ2-2; D is unclear. Trimming took 11 bases from V and 1 from J, leaving 8 bases between them. This CDR3 has 12 residues. Germline CDR1 reads ENHRY; CDR2 reads SYGVKD. CDR3 sequence reads: CASTENTGELFF. CDR3 nucleotide sequence: TGTGCCTCCACAGAGAACACCGGGGAGCTGTTTTTT.

The rearrangement joins TRBV25-1 to TRBJ2-3; 7 bases are shared with TRBD1. V dropped 1 base and J dropped 3; count of bases not matched to a gene: 4. Germline V CDR1 and CDR2: MGHDK, SYGVNS. The CDR3 totals 15 residues. CDR3 nucleotide sequence: TGTGCCAGCAGTGAATCTGGGACAGCTACAGATACGCAGTATTTT. Its translation: CASSESGTATDTQYF.

The rearrangement links TRBV5-1 to TRBJ2-2; maybe TRBD1 (5 bases). The V gene lost 5 bases and the J gene lost 5 bases, with 13 bases spanning the gap. The CDR3 consists of 14 residues. Per the germline V gene, CDR1 is SGHRS and CDR2 is YFSETQ. CDR3 sequence: CASRGGARTGELFF. DNA of the CDR3: TGCGCCAGCAGGGGTGGGGCGAGGACCGGGGAGCTGTTTTTT.

As for this clone: This specimen includes other DNA sequences encoding the same CDR3. The chain links TRBV5-4 to TRBJ2-3; the match to TRBD2 covers 10 bases. Per the germline V gene, CDR1 is SGHNT and CDR2 is YYREEE (reference sequence). This CDR3 spans 15 amino acids. Losses at the gene ends were 4 bases for V and 1 base for J; bases not matched to a gene: 3. CDR3 in amino acids: CASSLLAGGTDTQYF. In nucleotides, the CDR3 is TGTGCCAGCAGCCTCCTAGCGGGGGGCACAGATACGCAGTATTTT.

This chain uses TRBV7-2 with TRBJ2-7; no definite D call. CDR3 length: 16 residues. The germline V gene encodes CDR1 SGHTA and CDR2 FQGNSA. Trimming shortened V by 1 base and J by 3 bases, and 16 bases separated the two germline ends. As DNA, the CDR3 is TGTGCCAGCAGCTTAGATATGGGCAGGCCGAACTACGAGCAGTACTTC. Protein product: CASSLDMGRPNYEQYF.

This clone was seen once. The CDR3 reads CASRSPGLAGGKDEQYF. For the CDR3, the DNA is TGTGCCAGCAGGTCCCCGGGACTAGCGGGAGGGAAGGACGAGCAGTACTTC. This rearrangement joins TRBV7-3 to TRBJ2-7; the match to TRBD2 covers 16 bases. This CDR3 is 17 amino acids long. Germline CDR1 SGHTA, CDR2 FQGTGA. After removal of 6 bases from V and 5 bases from J, the junction contained 10 bases not matched to a gene.

CDR3 sequence (DNA): TGTGCCATCAGTGAGGGAGGAAACTACGAGCAGTACTTC. The encoded protein is CAISEGGNYEQYF. The V gene is TRBV10-3, the J gene TRBJ2-7; D might be TRBD2 (5 bases). Germline CDR1 is ENHRY and CDR2 is SYGVKD. V shed 2 bases and J shed 3 bases, with 8 bases lying between them. The CDR3 sequence is 13 residues long.

The rearrangement links TRBV4-1 to TRBJ2-1, with D possibly matching TRBD2 (6 bases). Germline V gene lookup returns CDR1 MGHRA and CDR2 YSYEKL. The ends were cut back, 4 bases at V and 4 bases at J, with 17 bases in the middle. This CDR3 is built from 16 residues. CDR3 sequence reads: CASSPNRDLTYNEQFF. The CDR3 region has the DNA TGCGCCAGCAGCCCGAACCGGGACTTAACTTACAATGAGCAGTTCTTC.

The gene calls are TRBV27 and TRBJ2-4; TRBD2 is a possible D gene (6 bases). This CDR3 spans 15 amino acids. V was shortened by 5 bases and J by 6 bases, with 17 bases between the two germline ends. CDR1 and CDR2 from the germline V gene are MNHEY and SMNVEV (reference sequence). CDR3 coding DNA: TGTGCCAGCAGTCCCTGGGGCGGGGACCCAAACATTCAGTACTTC. The encoded protein is CASSPWGGDPNIQYF.

V gene TRBV6-1 combines with J gene TRBJ2-5; no clear D gene. V lost 2 bases and J lost 12, with 19 bases in between. Germline CDR1 reads MNHNS; CDR2 reads SASEGT. The CDR3 is 14 residues long. Written as DNA, the CDR3 is TGTGCCAGCAGTGAAATGGAAGGCTTATTTGGAGAGTACTTC. Translation: CASSEMEGLFGEYF.

The rearrangement joins TRBV28 to TRBJ2-3, with TRBD2 matching 12 bases. The CDR3 totals 16 residues. Trimming cost V 5 bases and J 3 bases; bases outside gene matches: 6. The germline V gene has CDR1 MDHEN and CDR2 SYDVKM. CDR3 DNA sequence: TGTGCCAGCAGTCTAGCGGGAGGGCCTTCGACAGATACGCAGTATTTT. Translation gives CASSLAGGPSTDTQYF.

The chain links TRBV28 to TRBJ1-5, with a tentative D call TRBD1 (6 bases). In germline, CDR1 is MDHEN, CDR2 SYDVKM. The CDR3 consists of 14 residues. Trimming pared 2 bases from V and 6 bases from J, leaving 11 bases between. CDR3 loop: CASSLKGGSQPQHF. The CDR3 DNA reads as TGTGCCAGCAGTTTAAAGGGGGGGTCTCAGCCCCAGCATTTT.

The chain joins TRBV2 to TRBJ2-7; D perhaps matches TRBD2 (7 bases). The CDR3 extends over 13 amino acids. The ends were cut back, 6 bases at V and 5 bases at J, with 14 bases in the middle. The germline gives CDR1 SNHLY, CDR2 FYNNEI. CDR3 amino acids: CASSRGARDEQYF. CDR3 in DNA: TGTGCCAGCAGCCGGGGGGCTAGGGACGAGCAGTACTTC. Together with reference TRBV2 and TRBJ2-7, the CDR3 gives the full variable domain: EPEVTQTPSHQVTQMGQEVILRCVPISNHLYFYWYRQILGQKVEFLVSFYNNEISEKSEIFDDQFSVERPDGSNFTLKIRSTKLEDSAMYFCASSRGARDEQYFGPGTRLTVT.

The chain employs TRBV5-1 and TRBJ2-1; D perhaps matches TRBD2 (5 bases). The CDR3 loop spans 18 amino acids. Trimming took off 2 bases at V and 4 bases at J, with 22 bases between the two ends. Germline loops: CDR1 SGHRS, CDR2 YFSETQ. The CDR3 protein is CASSFLAPLGYNYNEQFF. The CDR3 bases are TGCGCCAGCAGCTTCCTAGCCCCTCTAGGATACAATTACAATGAGCAGTTCTTC.

The rearrangement links TRBV28 to TRBJ2-5; unclear D gene. The germline V gene encodes CDR1 MDHEN and CDR2 SYDVKM. There are 12 residues in the CDR3. V was shortened by 6 bases and J by 2 bases, with 7 bases between the two germline ends. The CDR3 nucleotides are TGTGCCAGCAGGTCCTTACAAGAGACCCAGTACTTC. Its translation is CASRSLQETQYF.

V usage is TRBV5-6 and J usage is TRBJ2-7; TRBD1 matches 11 bases. The CDR3 spans 14 residues. Germline lookup yields CDR1 SGHDT and CDR2 YYEEEE. J gave up 2 bases and V 4 bases, and 2 bases lay outside the gene matches. The CDR3 nucleotides are TGTGCCAGCAGCCTGGGACAGGGGGCCTACGAGCAGTACTTC. Translating gives CASSLGQGAYEQYF.

The gene calls are TRBV25-1 and TRBJ1-1, with D possibly TRBD1 on 5 matching bases. The germline gives CDR1 MGHDK, CDR2 SYGVNS. Trimming stripped 6 bases from V and 5 bases from J, with 19 bases between. This CDR3 has 15 amino acids. The CDR3: CASRRDGHGGTEAFF. The DNA for the CDR3 is TGTGCCAGCAGGAGGGACGGCCACGGGGGAACTGAAGCTTTCTTT. Supplemented by reference TRBV25-1 and TRBJ1-1, the full variable domain reads EADIYQTPRYLVIGTGKKITLECSQTMGHDKMYWYQQDPGMELHLIHYSYGVNSTEKGDLSSESTVSRIRTEHFPLTLESARPSHTSQYLCASRRDGHGGTEAFFGQGTRLTVV.

V gene TRBV28 combines with J gene TRBJ2-1; possibly TRBD1 for D (7 bases). Trimming cost V 11 bases and J 5 bases, with 13 bases left between them. The germline CDR1 and CDR2 sequences are MDHEN and SYDVKM. The CDR3 runs to 12 residues. The CDR3 nucleotides are TGTGCCGCACAGGGGAGGCACAATGAGCAGTTCTTC. The encoded protein is CAAQGRHNEQFF.

This clone was seen a single time. The rearrangement uses TRBV7-2 and TRBJ1-2, with D possibly being TRBD1 (6 bases). Germline V gives CDR1 SGHTA, CDR2 FQGNSA. The CDR3 contains 14 residues. V dropped 5 bases and J dropped 5 bases, with 15 bases sitting between them. Written as DNA, the CDR3 is TGTGCCAGCAGCCCCGGGGGGGGCTGGTATGGCTACACCTTC. Translating gives CASSPGGGWYGYTF.

The chain combines TRBV28 with TRBJ2-7; weak D call: TRBD2 (5 bases). The CDR3 extends over 13 amino acids. Germline V lookup: CDR1 MDHEN, CDR2 SYDVKM. Trimming pared 7 bases from V and 3 bases from J, leaving 13 bases between. Here the CDR3 DNA reads TGTGCCAGCACGGGGTTGGCGTACTACGAGCAGTACTTC. This sequence encodes CASTGLAYYEQYF. The full variable domain, in which reference TRBV28 and TRBJ2-7 provide the parts outside the CDR3, is DVKVTQSSRYLVKRTGEKVFLECVQDMDHENMFWYRQDPGLGLRLIYFSYDVKMKEKGDIPEGYSVSREKKERFSLILESASTNQTSMYLCASTGLAYYEQYFGPGTRLTVT.

The V call is TRBV19, the J call TRBJ1-1, with 7 positions matching TRBD1. V was pared by 5 bases and J by 8 bases, with 5 bases of the junction left unmatched. The CDR3 extends over 12 amino acids. Germline lookup yields CDR1 LNHDA and CDR2 SQIVND (reference sequence). The CDR3 here is CASSYDRVEAFF. For the CDR3, the DNA is TGTGCCAGTAGTTACGACAGGGTGGAAGCTTTCTTT.

The chain links TRBV6-1 to TRBJ2-1, with a weak D call TRBD1 (5 bases). The CDR3 contains 13 residues. Germline V gene sequence: CDR1 MNHNS, CDR2 SASEGT. Trimming took off 4 bases at V and 8 bases at J, with 12 bases between the two ends. This CDR3 reads CASSASQGYEQFF. The CDR3 DNA reads TGTGCCAGCAGTGCCTCGCAGGGCTATGAGCAGTTCTTC.

Remarks on this clone: This CDR3 is also generated by other DNA sequences in the sample. The rearrangement links TRBV28 to TRBJ2-7, with 7 bases that match TRBD1. The CDR3 runs 12 residues. Germline V lookup: CDR1 MDHEN, CDR2 SYDVKM. V was pared by 5 bases and J by 3 bases, with 1 base of the junction left unmatched. The CDR3 is CASSRTGYEQYF. DNA of the CDR3: TGTGCCAGCAGTAGGACAGGCTACGAGCAGTACTTC.

The chain is built from TRBV10-3 and TRBJ1-5; 8 positions match TRBD1. V gave up 2 bases and J gave up 1 base; unmatched junction bases: 4. This CDR3 is 16 amino acids long. Germline lookup yields CDR1 ENHRY and CDR2 SYGVKD. Written as DNA, the CDR3 is TGTGCCATCAGTGAGGACAGGGGAGGGAGCAATCAGCCCCAGCATTTT. Protein: CAISEDRGGSNQPQHF.